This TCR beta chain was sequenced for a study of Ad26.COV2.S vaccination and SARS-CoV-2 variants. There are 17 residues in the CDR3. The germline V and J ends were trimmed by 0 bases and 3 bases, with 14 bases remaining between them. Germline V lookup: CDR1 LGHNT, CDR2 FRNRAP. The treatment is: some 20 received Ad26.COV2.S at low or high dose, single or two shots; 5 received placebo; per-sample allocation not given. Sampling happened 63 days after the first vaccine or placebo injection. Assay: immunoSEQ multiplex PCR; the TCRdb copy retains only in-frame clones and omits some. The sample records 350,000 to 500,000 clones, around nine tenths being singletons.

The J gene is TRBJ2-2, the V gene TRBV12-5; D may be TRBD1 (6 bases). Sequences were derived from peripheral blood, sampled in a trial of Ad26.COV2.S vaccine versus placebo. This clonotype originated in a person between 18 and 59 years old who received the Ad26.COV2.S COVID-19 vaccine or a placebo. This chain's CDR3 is CASGLVPMAGDTGELFF. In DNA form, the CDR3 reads TGTGCTAGTGGTTTGGTACCGATGGCAGGGGACACCGGGGAGCTGTTTTTT.